These 8 T cell receptor beta chains were all obtained from the same sample, sequenced in a study of post-analysis software for immune sequencing data. No antigens are known for them. Unique molecular identifiers tagged the TCR beta cDNA libraries. One entry per CDR3 protein, called by TCRdb with MiXCR from the PCR reads. The data show approximately 180,000 distinct CDR3 sequences, over 25% seen once. Study results and limitations: Controls showed lower frequencies than patients for roughly five TRBV segments, and TRBV5-6, TRBV5-1 and TRBV20-1 were among these.

The specimen sequenced was blood. The receptors shown here come from a girl aged 5-17 years with multiple sclerosis.

The chain combines TRBV3-1 with TRBJ2-5; D might be TRBD1 (6 bases). Trimming cost V 2 bases and J 11 bases, with 18 bases left between them. The CDR3 extends over 14 amino acids. Germline V gene data show CDR1 as LGHDT and CDR2 as YNNKEL (reference sequence). DNA for the CDR3: TGTGCCAGCAGCCAACCCAATAAACAGGGAAGGCAGTACTTC. This encodes CASSQPNKQGRQYF.

This chain connects TRBV7-3 to TRBJ1-6; D is perhaps TRBD1 (5 bases). Germline lookup yields CDR1 SGHTA and CDR2 FQGTGA. The CDR3 extends over 16 amino acids. V was pared by 3 bases and J by 3 bases, with 12 bases between. The DNA for the CDR3 is TGTGCCAGCAGCTTGGAGGTGGGGGGCTATAATTCACCCCTCCACTTT. It is translated as CASSLEVGGYNSPLHF.

This sequence joins TRBV6-2 or TRBV6-3 and TRBJ2-7; no clear D gene. Trimming took 5 bases from V and 6 from J, leaving 32 bases between them. The CDR3 runs to 19 residues. CDR1 is MNHEY and CDR2 is SVGEGT in the germline V gene. The CDR3 loop is CASSTTLRRTGATPPEQYF. In DNA, the CDR3 is TGTGCCAGCAGTACAACTTTACGACGCACCGGAGCAACCCCTCCCGAGCAGTACTTC.

The V and J genes are TRBV20-1 and TRBJ2-7; no firm D call. In germline, CDR1 is DFQATT, CDR2 SNEGSKA (reference sequence). V gave up 5 bases and J gave up 9 bases, with 14 bases separating them. The CDR3 covers 11 residues. Written as DNA, the CDR3 is TGCAGTGCTCGGGCTCCCCAGCGGCAGTACTTC. Encoded protein: CSARAPQRQYF.

As for this clonotype: This may stem from a read error, because a much larger clone lies one nucleotide away. The rearrangement uses TRBV12-3 or TRBV12-4 and TRBJ2-7, with 10 bases aligning to TRBD2. The DNA matches TRBJ2-5 better at its end, which makes the J call doubtful. There are 16 residues in the CDR3. The CDR3 here is CTSSLKRGLAVETQYF. CDR3 nucleotides: TGTACCAGCAGTTTAAAGCGAGGACTAGCGGTCGAGACCCAGTACTTC.

This clonotype was recorded a few times. The rearrangement links TRBV5-5 to TRBJ2-2; the match to TRBD1 covers 7 bases. Germline CDR1 is SGHKS and CDR2 is YYEKEE (reference sequence). This CDR3 is built from 16 residues. V lost 9 bases to trimming and J lost 0 bases; unmatched junction nucleotides: 11. The CDR3 DNA reads TGTGCCACCTCTCCTCCGACAGGGCCGAACACCGGGGAGCTGTTTTTT. Its translation is CATSPPTGPNTGELFF.

V and J are TRBV12-3 or TRBV12-4 and TRBJ2-1; 8 bases align to TRBD1. This CDR3 has 15 residues. V trimming: 4 bases; J trimming: 9 bases; junction bases outside the gene matches: 11. The CDR3 loop reads CASSSSGTGWGEQFF. CDR3 coding DNA: TGTGCCAGCAGTTCCTCCGGGACAGGCTGGGGTGAGCAGTTCTTC.

The chain carries TRBV20-1 and TRBJ2-4; no reliable D call. Germline V gene sequence: CDR1 DFQATT, CDR2 SNEGSKA (reference sequence). The CDR3 length is 15 residues. V gave up 1 base and J gave up 0 bases, with 10 bases separating them. CDR3 bases: TGCAGTGCTAGAGGAAGCACCCTAGCCAAAAACATTCAGTACTTC. Amino acid sequence: CSARGSTLAKNIQYF.